The 18 T cell receptor beta chains presented below share a single source sample, sequenced in a study of STAT5B mutations in CD4+ large granular lymphocyte leukemia (dated by TCRdb to the early 2020s). Libraries were built with the immunoSEQ multiplex PCR assay. Imported from immuneACCESS, the table was reduced by TCRdb to in-frame sequences with V and J called. These copies leave out some clones; in studies compared against another copy, an unresolved V gene accounts for under half, and the cause of the remainder is not known. The sample records 7,400 or so clones, roughly 80% of which are singletons. The ten biggest clones cover approximately 65% of the sample. The sample taken for sequencing was PBMCs. Source of these receptors: a woman aged 60-75 years with CD4+ T-cell large granular lymphocyte leukemia.

This chain connects TRBV5-1 to TRBJ1-6, with no clear D. The CDR3 covers 18 residues. The germline CDR1 and CDR2 sequences are SGHRS and YFSETQ. V gave up 0 bases and J gave up 0 bases, with 13 bases separating them. The CDR3 loop is CASSLGNPASSYNSPLHF. As DNA, the CDR3 is TGCGCCAGCAGCTTGGGGAATCCAGCTAGCTCCTATAATTCACCCCTCCACTTT.

This clone was seen only once. The chain couples TRBV5-4 to TRBJ2-3, with 7 bases that match TRBD2. Germline V gives CDR1 SGHNT, CDR2 YYREEE (reference sequence). This CDR3 has 14 residues. V shed 3 bases, J shed 4 bases, and the junction held 5 bases outside the gene matches. CDR3 bases: TGTGCCAGCAGCTCCCAGCGGGATGCAGATACGCAGTATTTT. It codes for CASSSQRDADTQYF. Complete variable domain (other parts from reference TRBV5-4 and TRBJ2-3): ETGVTQSPTHLIKTRGQQVTLRCSSQSGHNTVSWYQQALGQGPQFIFQYYREEENGRGNFPPRFSGLQFPNYSSELNVNALELDDSALYLCASSSQRDADTQYFGPGTRLTVL.

The rearrangement joins TRBV11-1 to TRBJ1-2, with D possibly being TRBD1 (5 bases). CDR3 length: 15 amino acids. V was cut by 1 base and J by 9 bases, with 18 bases left in between. The V gene's germline CDR1 is SGHAT and CDR2 FQDESV (reference sequence). The CDR3 here is CASSLVSDRLICYTF. CDR3 sequence (DNA): TGTGCCAGCAGCTTAGTAAGTGACAGACTAATTTGCTACACCTTC.

The CDR3 reads CASSPPGLGVYGYTF. DNA of the CDR3: TGTGCCAGCAGCCCGCCGGGACTAGGAGTTTATGGCTACACCTTC. The V gene is TRBV5-4, the J gene TRBJ1-2; D might be TRBD1 (5 bases). The CDR3 is made up of 15 amino acids. Per the germline V gene, CDR1 is SGHNT and CDR2 is YYREEE (reference sequence). Trimming cost V 4 bases and J 5 bases, with 18 bases left between them.

The chain couples TRBV5-1 to TRBJ2-2, with 10 bases lining up with TRBD1. The CDR3 is made up of 15 amino acids. Germline loops: CDR1 SGHRS, CDR2 YFSETQ. The J segment lost 7 bases and the V segment lost 4 bases, leaving 7 bases of the junction unmatched. CDR3 residues: CASSTGTGAGGELFF. The CDR3 DNA reads TGCGCCAGCAGCACCGGGACAGGGGCGGGCGGGGAGCTGTTTTTT.

The chain recombines TRBV4-3 with TRBJ2-7; 11 bases line up with TRBD1. Germline CDR1 LGHNA, CDR2 YSLEER. The J segment lost 5 bases and the V segment lost 3 bases, leaving 9 bases of the junction unmatched. The CDR3 sequence is 16 residues long. This chain's CDR3 is CASSHHRDRGYNEQYF. Written as DNA, the CDR3 is TGCGCCAGCAGCCATCACCGGGACAGGGGGTACAACGAGCAGTACTTC.

The V call is TRBV29-1, the J call TRBJ2-3; 7 positions match TRBD2. Trimming cost V 3 bases and J 1 base; bases outside gene matches: 4. The CDR3 length is 14 residues. The V gene's germline CDR1 is SQVTM and CDR2 ANQGSEA. The CDR3: CSVERGSGTDTQYF. CDR3 coding DNA: TGCAGCGTTGAGCGGGGGAGTGGCACAGATACGCAGTATTTT.

This clone showed up just once. The V call is TRBV10-3, the J call TRBJ2-1; 10 positions agree with TRBD2. Germline V gene sequence: CDR1 ENHRY, CDR2 SYGVKD. The CDR3 loop spans 20 amino acids. Trimming at V came to 0 bases and at J to 2 bases, leaving 13 bases not matched to a gene. CDR3 nucleotide sequence: TGTGCCATCAGTGAGTCTGGGACTAGCGAGGAGGGGTGGGCCTACAATGAGCAGTTCTTC. Translating gives CAISESGTSEEGWAYNEQFF.

The chain is built from TRBV7-2 and TRBJ2-3, with 12 bases lining up with TRBD2. The CDR3 has 17 residues. With V trimmed by 5 bases and J by 6 bases, 12 bases remained unmatched. Germline CDR1 and CDR2: SGHTA and FQGNSA. The CDR3 DNA sequence: TGTGCCAGCAGCCTGAAACTAGCGGGAGGCGGGGGGGATACGCAGTATTTT. Translated, it gives CASSLKLAGGGGDTQYF.

This chain joins TRBV7-2 and TRBJ1-2; possible D gene TRBD1, 5 bases. Germline lookup yields CDR1 SGHTA and CDR2 FQGNSA. CDR3 length equals 13 residues. Trimming removed 5 bases from V and 6 bases from J, with 13 bases in between. The CDR3 spells CASSPQVGDGYTF. The CDR3 nucleotides read TGTGCCAGCAGCCCCCAGGTAGGGGATGGCTACACCTTC.

This chain joins TRBV6-5 and TRBJ1-6; a possible D gene is TRBD1 (5 bases). The CDR3 totals 14 residues. Germline V CDR1 and CDR2: MNHEY, SVGAGI. V lost 4 bases and J 4 bases, leaving 8 bases between the germline ends. The CDR3 region is CASSFRQYNSPLHF. Here the CDR3 DNA reads TGTGCCAGCAGTTTTCGACAGTATAATTCACCCCTCCACTTT.

This clone occurred once. The chain recombines TRBV7-6 with TRBJ1-1, with D possibly matching TRBD1 (6 bases). Germline assignment: CDR1 SGHVS and CDR2 FNYEAQ. With 1 base removed from V and 0 bases from J, the gap between germline ends came to 12 bases. CDR3 size: 16 residues. The CDR3 coding sequence is TGTGCCAGCAGCTTAGATGGGGGGCAGATGAACACTGAAGCTTTCTTT. Its translation is CASSLDGGQMNTEAFF.

The chain combines TRBV28 with TRBJ1-2; D not certain. The CDR3 covers 15 residues. Germline CDR1 and CDR2: MDHEN and SYDVKM. Trimming took off 4 bases at V and 4 bases at J, with 16 bases between the two ends. This CDR3 is CASSSRSTYSYGYTF. CDR3 DNA: TGTGCCAGCAGTTCAAGATCGACATATAGCTATGGCTACACCTTC.

The V and J genes are TRBV19 and TRBJ2-3; TRBD2 matches at 12 bases. The J segment lost 5 bases and the V segment lost 2 bases, leaving 14 bases of the junction unmatched. The CDR3 length is 19 residues. Germline CDR1 LNHDA, CDR2 SQIVND (reference sequence). CDR3 loop: CASSIRLALAGGPRDTQYF. Here the CDR3 DNA reads TGTGCCAGTAGTATAAGGCTGGCTCTAGCGGGGGGGCCAAGAGATACGCAGTATTTT.

In this sample, this clone turned up a few times. The chain combines TRBV5-1 with TRBJ2-7, with D perhaps matching TRBD1 (6 bases). Germline V gene sequence: CDR1 SGHRS, CDR2 YFSETQ. The germline V and J ends were trimmed by 10 bases and 3 bases, with 26 bases remaining between them. The CDR3 is 16 residues long. In nucleotides, the CDR3 is TGCGCCCTCTTCGTTAGGCGGACAGCAAACCACTACGAGCAGTACTTC. Protein: CALFVRRTANHYEQYF.

V and J are TRBV28 and TRBJ1-4; D unclear. V lost 1 base and J lost 5, with 8 bases in between. CDR1 MDHEN and CDR2 SYDVKM come from the germline V gene. The CDR3 has 14 amino acids. The CDR3 reads CASSLLDGNEKLFF. DNA for the CDR3: TGTGCCAGCAGTTTATTGGACGGAAATGAAAAACTGTTTTTT.

The chain couples TRBV12-2 to TRBJ1-2; the table's TRBD1 call for D was not verified on the DNA. TRBV12-2 is marked as a pseudogene. This CDR3 is built from 15 residues. The CDR3 loop is CARYDGDRVFYGYTF. The CDR3 region has the DNA TGTGCAAGATATGATGGGGACAGGGTTTTCTATGGCTACACCTTC.

This clone has a handful of counts. Other DNA sequences in the same sample also yield this CDR3. The chain employs TRBV7-6 and TRBJ2-7; D is uncertain. Germline CDR1 is SGHVS and CDR2 is FNYEAQ. The CDR3 contains 13 residues. V lost 1 base and J lost 3, with 7 bases in between. CDR3 region: CASSLGPNYEQYF. The CDR3 nucleotides read TGTGCCAGCAGCTTAGGGCCCAACTACGAGCAGTACTTC. The full variable domain, with the rest looked up from reference TRBV7-6 and TRBJ2-7, is GAGVSQSPRYKVTKRGQDVALRCDPISGHVSLYWYRQALGQGPEFLTYFNYEAQQDKSGLPNDRFSAERPEGSISTLTIQRTEQRDSAMYRCASSLGPNYEQYFGPGTRLTVT.